The clone carrying this T cell receptor beta chain came up once. Its antigen remains unidentified. CDR1 and CDR2 from the germline V gene are LGHNA and YSLEER. This CDR3 comprises 16 residues. V lost 0 bases, J lost 4 bases, and 15 bases lay in between. This sample is part of a study of PD-1 blockade in classical Hodgkin lymphoma. Notes on the study in general: Patients with an early start, nivolumab under 1 year after ASCT, were excluded.

Some clones are missing from TCRdb's copy, which holds only in-frame ones; the method was immunoSEQ multiplex PCR. The sample yields over 85,000 clones, 81% seen once. Brentuximab vedotin exposure varied, and every patient relapsed after autologous stem cell transplantation. This clonotype was obtained from a human donor with classical Hodgkin lymphoma. V is TRBV4-3 and J is TRBJ1-2, with a weak D call TRBD1 (5 bases). The starting material was peripheral blood mononuclear cells (PBMCs), obtained before the second cycle of nivolumab. CDR3 in DNA: TGCGCCAGCAGCCAAGATATGCAGGGCCAAATCTATGGCTACACCTTC. This encodes CASSQDMQGQIYGYTF.